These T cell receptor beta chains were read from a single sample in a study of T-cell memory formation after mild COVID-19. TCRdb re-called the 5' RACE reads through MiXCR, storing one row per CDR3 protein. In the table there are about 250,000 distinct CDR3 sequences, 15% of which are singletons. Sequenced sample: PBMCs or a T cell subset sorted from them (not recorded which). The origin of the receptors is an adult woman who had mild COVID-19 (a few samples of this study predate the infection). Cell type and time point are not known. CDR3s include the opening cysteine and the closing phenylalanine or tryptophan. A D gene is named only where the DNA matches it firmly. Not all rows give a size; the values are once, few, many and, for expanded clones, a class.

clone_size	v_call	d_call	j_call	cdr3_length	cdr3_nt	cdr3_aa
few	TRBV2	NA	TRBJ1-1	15	TGTGCCAGCAGTGACAGGACCAACCCGAACACTGAAGCTTTCTTT	CASSDRTNPNTEAFF
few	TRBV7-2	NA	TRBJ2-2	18	TGTGCCAGCAGCTTAGCTGGTGTTAGCGGAACGGTCACCGGGGAGCTGTTTTTT	CASSLAGVSGTVTGELFF
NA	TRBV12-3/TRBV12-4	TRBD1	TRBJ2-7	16	TGTGCCAGCAGTTTCTTTCCGGGACAGGGGGCGAGAGAGCAGTACTTC	CASSFFPGQGAREQYF
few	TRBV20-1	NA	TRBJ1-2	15	TGCAGTGCTACGGGAGGGGCCGGACTTAGCTATGGCTACACCTTC	CSATGGAGLSYGYTF
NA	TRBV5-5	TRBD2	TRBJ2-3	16	TGTGCCAGCAGCTACCGGACTAGCGGGGTTACAGATACGCAGTATTTT	CASSYRTSGVTDTQYF
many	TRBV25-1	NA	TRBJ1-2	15	TGTGCCAGCAGTGAAACTGCAGAAGGGGACTATGGCTACACCTTC	CASSETAEGDYGYTF
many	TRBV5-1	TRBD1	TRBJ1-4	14	TGCGCCAGCAGCCCGGGACAGAATGATGAAAAACTGTTTTTT	CASSPGQNDEKLFF
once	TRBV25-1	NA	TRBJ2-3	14	TGTGCCAGCAGTCGGACTACCCGCACAGATACGCAGTATTTT	CASSRTTRTDTQYF
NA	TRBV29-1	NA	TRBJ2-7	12	TGCAGCGTCACATGGACAGCTTACGAGCAGTACTTC	CSVTWTAYEQYF
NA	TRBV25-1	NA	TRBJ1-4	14	TGTGCCAGCAGTGAGCGGATTAGTGGGGAAAAACTGTTTTTT	CASSERISGEKLFF
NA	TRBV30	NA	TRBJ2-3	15	TGTGCCTGGACTTCCAAGGGGCGGAGCACAGATACGCAGTATTTT	CAWTSKGRSTDTQYF
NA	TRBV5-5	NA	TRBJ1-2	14	TGTGCCAGCAGCCCCCCCAGCGCAAACTATGGCTACACCTTC	CASSPPSANYGYTF
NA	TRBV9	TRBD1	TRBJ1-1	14	TGTGCCAGCAGCGTAGGGACAGGGGACACTGAAGCTTTCTTT	CASSVGTGDTEAFF
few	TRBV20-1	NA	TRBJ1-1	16	TGCAGTGCTAGAGACATAACGAGAGGGATGAACACTGAAGCTTTCTTT	CSARDITRGMNTEAFF
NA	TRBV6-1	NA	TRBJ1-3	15	TGTGCCAGCCACGGCAGGGGATACTCTGGAAACACCATATATTTT	CASHGRGYSGNTIYF
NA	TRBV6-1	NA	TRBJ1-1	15	TGTGCCAGCAGTGAGTACGGGGGGAGGGACACTGAAGCTTTCTTT	CASSEYGGRDTEAFF
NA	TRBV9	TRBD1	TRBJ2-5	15	TGTGCCAGCAGCGTCCGACAGGGAATCCAAGAGACCCAGTACTTC	CASSVRQGIQETQYF
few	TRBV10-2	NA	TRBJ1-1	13	TGCGCCAGCAGTCATCAGGGTAACACTGAAGCTTTCTTT	CASSHQGNTEAFF
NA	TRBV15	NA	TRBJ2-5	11	TGTGCCACCAGCAATTCCGAGACCCAGTACTTC	CATSNSETQYF
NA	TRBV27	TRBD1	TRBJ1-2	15	TGTGCCAGCAGATCCCCCGGGACAGGGAATAATGGCTACACCTTC	CASRSPGTGNNGYTF
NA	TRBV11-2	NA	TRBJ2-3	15	TGTGCCAGCAGCTTAGACGGGGCTAGCACAGATACGCAGTATTTT	CASSLDGASTDTQYF
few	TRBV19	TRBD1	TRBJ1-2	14	TGTGCCAGTAGTGCCAGGGGGGCAGGCTATGGCTACACCTTC	CASSARGAGYGYTF
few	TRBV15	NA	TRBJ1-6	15	TGTGCCACCACCCTGGACCGGGTTTCGGATTCACCCCTCCACTTT	CATTLDRVSDSPLHF
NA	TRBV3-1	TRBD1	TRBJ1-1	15	TGTGCCACCTCTCGCTCTTGGACAGGGCGGGATGAAGCTTTCTTT	CATSRSWTGRDEAFF
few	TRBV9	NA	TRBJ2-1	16	TGTGCCAGCAGCGTAGAAGGGGCGACCACCTACAATGAGCAGTTCTTC	CASSVEGATTYNEQFF
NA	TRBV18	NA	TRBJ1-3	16	TGTGCCAGCTCACCCGGAACGCCTAGCTCTGGAAACACCATATATTTT	CASSPGTPSSGNTIYF
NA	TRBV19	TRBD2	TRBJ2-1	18	TGTGCCAGTAGTATACTAGCGGGGGACCTAAGCTCCTACAATGAGCAGTTCTTC	CASSILAGDLSSYNEQFF
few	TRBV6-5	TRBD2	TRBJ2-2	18	TGTGCCAGTTTCTCCCGGACTAGCGGGAGAATAAGAACCGGGGAGCTGTTTTTT	CASFSRTSGRIRTGELFF
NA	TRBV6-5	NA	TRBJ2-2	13	TGTGCCAGCAGTTACCTGGGACTCGGGGAGCTGTTTTTT	CASSYLGLGELFF
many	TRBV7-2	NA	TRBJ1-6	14	TGTGCCAGCAGCTTAGTTGGAAGTTATTCACCCCTCCACTTT	CASSLVGSYSPLHF
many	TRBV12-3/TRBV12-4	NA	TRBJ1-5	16	TGTGCCAGCACGCCTTCAATGGCAGGGACCAATCAGCCCCAGCATTTT	CASTPSMAGTNQPQHF
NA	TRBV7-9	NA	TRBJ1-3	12	TGTGCCAGCAGCTTAGGATCAAACACCATATATTTT	CASSLGSNTIYF
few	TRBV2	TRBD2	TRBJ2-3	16	TGTGCCAGCAGTGAAGGACTAGCGGGGGGTACGGGTACGCAGTATTTT	CASSEGLAGGTGTQYF
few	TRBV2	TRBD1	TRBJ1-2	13	TGTGCCAGCAGTCAACAGGGGGCGAATGGCTACACCTTC	CASSQQGANGYTF
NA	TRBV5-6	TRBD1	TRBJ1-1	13	TGTGCCAGCAGCCTAGGGGGCGTCACTGAAGCTTTCTTT	CASSLGGVTEAFF
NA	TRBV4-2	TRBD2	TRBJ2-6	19	TGTGCCAGCAGCCAGCAAGGACTAGTCAGAAGGTCTGGGGCCAACGTCCTGACTTTC	CASSQQGLVRRSGANVLTF
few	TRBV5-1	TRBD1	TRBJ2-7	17	TGCGCCAGCAGCTCTTCCTCGGGGACAGGGGGCTTAAACGAGCAGTACTTC	CASSSSSGTGGLNEQYF
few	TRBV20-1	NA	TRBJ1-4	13	TGCAGTGCTAGGGAGGACGGAAATGAAAAACTGTTTTTT	CSAREDGNEKLFF
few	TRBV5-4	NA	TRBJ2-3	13	TGTGCCACGACAGAACGTATCACAGATACGCAGTATTTT	CATTERITDTQYF
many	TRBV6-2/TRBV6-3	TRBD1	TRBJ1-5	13	TGTGCCAGCGGCAGACAGGGTACTCAGCCCCAGCATTTT	CASGRQGTQPQHF
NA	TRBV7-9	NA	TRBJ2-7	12	TGTGCCGAGGGGCGGGACGGCTACGAGCAGTACTTC	CAEGRDGYEQYF
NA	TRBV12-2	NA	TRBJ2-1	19	TGTGCAAGTCGCGATGAGACTAGCGGGGGCCCTAATTCCTACAATGAGCAGTTCTTC	CASRDETSGGPNSYNEQFF
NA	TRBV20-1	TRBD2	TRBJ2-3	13	TGCAGTGCTAAGCGGGGCACGGGGGATACGCAGTATTTT	CSAKRGTGDTQYF
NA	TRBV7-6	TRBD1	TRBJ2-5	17	TGTGCCAGCAGCTTAGGGTATCCGGGACAGGGGCGTGGGACCCAGTACTTC	CASSLGYPGQGRGTQYF
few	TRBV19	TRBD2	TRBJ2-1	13	TGTGCCAGTAGGGCTAGCGGGTACAATGAGCAGTTCTTC	CASRASGYNEQFF
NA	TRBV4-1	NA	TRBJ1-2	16	TGCGCCAGCAGCCTGGCTGAGACAGACACAAACTATGGCTACACCTTC	CASSLAETDTNYGYTF
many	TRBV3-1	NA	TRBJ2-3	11	TGTGCCAGCAGAGGAACAGATACGCAGTATTTT	CASRGTDTQYF
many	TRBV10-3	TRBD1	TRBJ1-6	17	TGTGCCATCAGTGATCCGCCCCAGGGGGCTAGGGGTTCACCCCTCCACTTT	CAISDPPQGARGSPLHF
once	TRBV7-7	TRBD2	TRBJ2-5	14	TGTGCCAGCAGCCCCCCGGGGGGAAAAGAGACCCAGTACTTC	CASSPPGGKETQYF
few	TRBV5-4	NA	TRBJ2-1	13	TGTGCCAGCAGCTCCTGGACGGACGGTGAGCAGTTCTTC	CASSSWTDGEQFF
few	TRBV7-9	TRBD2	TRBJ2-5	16	TGTGCCAGCAGCTTAGAGGGACTAGTTGGTCAAGAGACCCAGTACTTC	CASSLEGLVGQETQYF
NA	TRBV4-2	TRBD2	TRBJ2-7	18	TGTGCCAGCAGCCAAGATCCAGCTAGCGGGACGAGAGGTTACGAGCAGTACTTC	CASSQDPASGTRGYEQYF
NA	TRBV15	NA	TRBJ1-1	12	TGTGCCACCAGTTCGGGGTACACTGAAGCTTTCTTT	CATSSGYTEAFF
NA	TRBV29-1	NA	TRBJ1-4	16	TGCAGCGTTGAAGTTTTCGCAGCGCCGGCTAATGAAAAACTGTTTTTT	CSVEVFAAPANEKLFF